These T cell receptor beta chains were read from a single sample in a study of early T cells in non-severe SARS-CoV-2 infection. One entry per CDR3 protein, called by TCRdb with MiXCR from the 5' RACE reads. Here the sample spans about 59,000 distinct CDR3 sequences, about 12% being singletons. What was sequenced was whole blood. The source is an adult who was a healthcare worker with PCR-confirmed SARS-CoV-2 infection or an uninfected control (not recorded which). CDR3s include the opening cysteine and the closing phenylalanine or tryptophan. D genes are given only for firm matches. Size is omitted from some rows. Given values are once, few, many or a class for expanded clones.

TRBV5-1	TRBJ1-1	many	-	CASSLDGRMNTEAFF	TGCGCCAGCAGCTTGGATGGGCGGATGAACACTGAAGCTTTCTTT
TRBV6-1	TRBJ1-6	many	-	CASSTGTGLGPLHF	TGTGCCAGCAGTACCGGGACGGGTCTAGGACCCCTCCACTTT
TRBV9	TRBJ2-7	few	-	CASSLRALGEQYF	TGTGCCAGCAGCCTCCGGGCCCTCGGCGAGCAGTACTTC
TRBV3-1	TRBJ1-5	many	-	CASSLSRDGAQHF	TGTGCCAGCAGCCTTTCCCGAGACGGGGCCCAGCATTTT
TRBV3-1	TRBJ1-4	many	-	CASSQRGVSEKLFF	TGTGCCAGCAGCCAGCGGGGAGTGAGTGAAAAACTGTTTTTT
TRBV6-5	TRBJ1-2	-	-	CASSLGGLELGGYTF	TGTGCCAGCAGTCTTGGGGGCTTAGAGCTAGGGGGCTACACCTTC
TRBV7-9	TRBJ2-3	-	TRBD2	CASSLATSGGFFTDTQYF	TGTGCCAGCAGCTTGGCGACTAGCGGGGGATTTTTCACAGATACGCAGTATTTT
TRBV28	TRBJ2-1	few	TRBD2	CASSLQRGGVNEQFF	TGTGCCAGCAGCCTACAGCGGGGGGGTGTGAATGAGCAGTTCTTC
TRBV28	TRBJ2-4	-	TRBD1	CASSLAGQGVNIQYF	TGTGCCAGCAGTTTAGCCGGACAGGGGGTAAACATTCAGTACTTC
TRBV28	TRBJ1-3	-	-	CASTGAGNTIYF	TGTGCCAGCACGGGGGCTGGAAACACCATATATTTT
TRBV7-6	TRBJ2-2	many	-	CASSPIPGAANTGELFF	TGTGCCAGCAGCCCCATCCCAGGCGCAGCGAACACCGGGGAGCTGTTTTTT
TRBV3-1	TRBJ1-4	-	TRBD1	CASSHIQGAAELFF	TGTGCCAGCAGCCATATCCAGGGGGCCGCGGAACTGTTTTTT
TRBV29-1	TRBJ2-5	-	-	CSVVVGETQYF	TGCAGCGTTGTAGTAGGGGAGACCCAGTACTTC
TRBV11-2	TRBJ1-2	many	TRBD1	CASSPPTGGMGYGYTF	TGTGCCAGCAGCCCGCCGACAGGGGGAATGGGCTATGGCTACACCTTC
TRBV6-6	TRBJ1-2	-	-	CASSYTAGGVNGYTF	TGTGCCAGCAGTTACACAGCTGGGGGGGTGAATGGCTACACCTTC